Listed here are 21 T cell receptor beta chains from one sample, sequenced in a study of blood T cell repertoires in COVID-19. The table came from immunoSEQ multiplex PCR; TCRdb's copy has only in-frame clones and leaves some out. Counted here are over 200,000 clones, roughly 94% occurring once; the ten biggest clones make up 0.95% to 1.5%. Sequencing used peripheral blood. Source of these receptors: a man aged 25-40 years with acute or convalescent COVID-19.

In the case of this clone: Other DNA sequences in this specimen translate into the identical CDR3. The chain uses TRBV5-4 and TRBJ2-5; 8 bases match TRBD1. J was trimmed by 2 bases and V by 5 bases; bases with no gene match: 8. Germline V lookup: CDR1 SGHNT, CDR2 YYREEE (reference sequence). This CDR3 has 15 amino acids. The CDR3 sequence: CASSLGQGGQETQYF. CDR3 DNA: TGTGCCAGCAGTTTAGGACAGGGTGGACAAGAGACCCAGTACTTC.

The CDR3 region is CSVGKNRQETQYF. CDR3 nucleotides: TGCAGCGTCGGTAAGAACCGGCAAGAGACCCAGTACTTC. V gene TRBV29-1 combines with J gene TRBJ2-5; no clear D gene. Germline lookup yields CDR1 SQVTM and CDR2 ANQGSEA. CDR3 length equals 13 residues. V lost 6 bases to trimming and J lost 2 bases, with 13 bases between them.

The CDR3 region is CASSQEHRVSSYNEQFF. The CDR3 nucleotides read TGTGCCAGCAGCCAAGAGCACAGGGTAAGCTCCTACAATGAGCAGTTCTTC. J is TRBJ2-1 and V is TRBV3-1 (or the pseudogene TRBV3-2); a weak D match, TRBD1 (6 bases). The V gene's germline CDR1 is LGHDT and CDR2 YNNKEL (reference sequence). V lost 0 bases to trimming and J lost 0 bases, with 12 bases between them. CDR3 length: 17 amino acids.

A single count supports this clone. The chain has TRBV4-1 and TRBJ2-2; weak D call: TRBD1 (6 bases). Trimming left V 3 bases short and J 1 base short, with 12 bases between. The CDR3 is 16 residues long. CDR1 is MGHRA, CDR2 YSYEKL, per germline. The CDR3 DNA reads TGCGCCAGCAGCCACCCCCAGGGGAAGAACACCGGGGAGCTGTTTTTT. Its translation is CASSHPQGKNTGELFF.

The sample holds one count of this clone. The chain combines TRBV11-1 with TRBJ1-2, with D tentatively TRBD1 (5 bases). The CDR3 length is 13 residues. The germline gives CDR1 SGHAT, CDR2 FQDESV (reference sequence). V was cut by 5 bases and J by 6 bases, with 13 bases left in between. The CDR3 nucleotides read TGTGCCAGCAGCAGCGACAGCCATGATGGCTACACCTTC. Encoded protein: CASSSDSHDGYTF.

This clone showed up just a few times. The chain couples TRBV19 to TRBJ2-5; 8 bases map to TRBD1. Trimming at V came to 6 bases and at J to 0 bases, leaving 6 bases not matched to a gene. This CDR3 is built from 15 residues. The V gene's germline CDR1 is LNHDA and CDR2 SQIVND (reference sequence). CDR3 nucleotides: TGTGCCAGTAGGACAAACAGGGGGGACCAAGAGACCCAGTACTTC. The encoded protein is CASRTNRGDQETQYF.

V is TRBV21-1 and J is TRBJ1-4. TRBV21-1 is a listed pseudogene. CDR3 size: 19 residues. The CDR3 sequence is CASSSPGGGPGRNEKELFF. CDR3 bases: TGTGCCAGCAGCTCACCCGGGGGGGGACCGGGACGAAATGAAAAAGAACTGTTTTTT.

This rearrangement joins TRBV30 to TRBJ1-1; D is undetermined. This CDR3 is 15 amino acids long. Germline V lookup: CDR1 GTSNPN, CDR2 SVGIG (reference sequence). V was cut by 1 base and J by 1 base, with 13 bases left in between. The chain's CDR3 is CAWSEHWARNTEAFF. The CDR3 coding sequence is TGTGCCTGGAGTGAACATTGGGCGAGGAACACTGAAGCTTTCTTT.

This clone appeared a single time. The rearrangement joins TRBV30 to TRBJ1-5; D is perhaps TRBD1 (5 bases). The germline V and J ends were trimmed by 2 bases and 6 bases, with 11 bases remaining between them. CDR3 length: 13 amino acids. Germline V gene lookup returns CDR1 GTSNPN and CDR2 SVGIG (reference sequence). The CDR3, as DNA: TGTGCCTGGAGTACTCAGGGTACTCAGCCCCAGCATTTT. Its translation: CAWSTQGTQPQHF.

The chain recombines TRBV5-1 with TRBJ2-5, with 9 bases lining up with TRBD1. The V gene's germline CDR1 is SGHRS and CDR2 YFSETQ. Trimming cost V 4 bases and J 2 bases; bases outside gene matches: 3. This CDR3 is 14 amino acids long. CDR3 residues: CASSPTGGQETQYF. The CDR3 DNA follows: TGCGCCAGCAGCCCGACAGGGGGTCAAGAGACCCAGTACTTC.

The chain has TRBV18 and TRBJ2-1; D is uncertain. The CDR3 contains 13 residues. Trimming removed 2 bases from V and 7 bases from J, with 9 bases in between. CDR1 and CDR2 (germline): KGHSH, LQKENI. CDR3 sequence: CASSPVRSNEQFF. CDR3 DNA: TGTGCCAGCTCACCAGTCAGGTCAAATGAGCAGTTCTTC.

This clone was counted a few times. J is TRBJ1-1 and V is TRBV5-1, with 8 bases lining up with TRBD1. J gave up 5 bases and V 0 bases, and 3 bases lay outside the gene matches. Germline values: CDR1 SGHRS, CDR2 YFSETQ. The CDR3 covers 14 residues. The CDR3 here is CASSLAGQATEAFF. CDR3 DNA sequence: TGCGCCAGCAGCTTGGCGGGACAGGCGACTGAAGCTTTCTTT.

This sequence joins TRBV6-5 and TRBJ2-7; TRBD2 matches at 10 bases. Trimming cost V 5 bases and J 4 bases; bases outside gene matches: 2. CDR1 MNHEY and CDR2 SVGAGI come from the germline V gene. The CDR3 extends over 13 amino acids. CDR3 coding DNA: TGTGCCAGCAGTCCTAGCGGGAGTTACGAGCAGTACTTC. Amino acids: CASSPSGSYEQYF.

J is TRBJ2-5 and V is TRBV7-8; D is unresolved. Trimming took off 8 bases at V and 9 bases at J, with 19 bases between the two ends. The CDR3 sequence is 13 residues long. Germline-derived CDR1 and CDR2 are SGHVS and FQNEAQ. DNA for the CDR3: TGTGCCAGCGGCCCCAGGCGCTTATTGCCCCAGTACTTC. Translating it yields CASGPRRLLPQYF.

The chain has TRBV7-2 and TRBJ2-1; D is undetermined. The CDR3 contains 14 residues. V was shortened by 1 base and J by 9 bases, with 13 bases between the two germline ends. CDR1 is SGHTA, CDR2 FQGNSA, per germline. The CDR3 loop reads CASSLVGLGFEQFF. CDR3 sequence (DNA): TGTGCCAGCAGCTTAGTTGGGTTGGGCTTTGAGCAGTTCTTC.

The chain couples TRBV5-4 to TRBJ1-2; possibly TRBD1 for D (6 bases). V was shortened by 5 bases and J by 0 bases, with 11 bases between the two germline ends. The V gene's germline CDR1 is SGHNT and CDR2 YYREEE (reference sequence). This CDR3 has 14 residues. The CDR3: CASSRTEPNYGYTF. CDR3 sequence (DNA): TGTGCCAGCAGTAGGACAGAACCTAACTATGGCTACACCTTC.

The chain carries TRBV11-3 and TRBJ2-1; D is perhaps TRBD2 (6 bases). The germline V gene encodes CDR1 SGHNT and CDR2 YENEEA. The ends were cut back, 6 bases at V and 7 bases at J, with 13 bases in the middle. The CDR3 covers 13 residues. CDR3 DNA: TGTGCCAGCAGTCCCGGGCTAGCGAATGAGCAGTTCTTC. Its translation: CASSPGLANEQFF.

This clone was seen once. V and J are TRBV6-5 and TRBJ2-1, with TRBD2 matching over 7 bases. V shed 5 bases, J shed 0 bases, and the junction held 4 bases outside the gene matches. CDR3 size: 15 residues. Looked up from germline, CDR1 is MNHEY and CDR2 is SVGAGI. The DNA for the CDR3 is TGTGCCAGCAGTACTAGCGCTTACTCCTACAATGAGCAGTTCTTC. As protein: CASSTSAYSYNEQFF.

This clone was seen a single time. This sequence joins TRBV5-1 and TRBJ1-4, with D unresolved. The CDR3 extends over 14 amino acids. Trimming took 3 bases from V and 4 from J, leaving 10 bases between them. CDR1 and CDR2 (germline): SGHRS, YFSETQ. The CDR3, as DNA: TGCGCCAGCAGCTCCGACACTTATAATGAAAAACTGTTTTTT. Protein sequence: CASSSDTYNEKLFF.

The V gene is TRBV10-3, the J gene TRBJ2-1; the match to TRBD2 covers 7 bases. V dropped 4 bases and J dropped 0; count of bases not matched to a gene: 9. Germline assignment: CDR1 ENHRY and CDR2 SYGVKD. This CDR3 comprises 17 residues. The CDR3 nucleotides are TGTGCCATCAGTGGGTGGTTGCGGGGGTCCTCCTACAATGAGCAGTTCTTC. It translates to CAISGWLRGSSYNEQFF.

The chain joins TRBV7-8 to TRBJ2-5; 10 nucleotides line up with TRBD2. This CDR3 has 18 amino acids. Germline values: CDR1 SGHVS, CDR2 FQNEAQ. The V and J ends lost 1 base and 5 bases, in that order; junction bases with no gene match: 13. CDR3 sequence (DNA): TGTGCCAGCAGCTTAGTGTCGGGCAGCGGGGGGGCTTTGGAGACCCAGTACTTC. This translates into CASSLVSGSGGALETQYF.